This paragraph reports one T cell receptor beta chain. The antigen is not known. This sample is drawn from a study of CD8+CD57+ T cells in acquired aplastic anemia. On the study more broadly: Sorted CD4+ and CD8+ cells yielded DNA averaging around 3 ug.

Looked up from germline, CDR1 is SEHNR and CDR2 is FQNEAQ (reference sequence). V gave up 5 bases and J gave up 7 bases, with 9 bases separating them. There are 12 residues in the CDR3. Genomic DNA, serving as template, underwent TCR beta VDJ and CDR3 profiling. A single record per CDR3 protein comes from TCRdb applying MiXCR to the reads. The table shows 300,000 or so distinct CDR3 sequences, with roughly 50% occurring only once. General study points: Overlapping CD8+ CDR3 repertoires of patients and controls contained approximately 28 shared sequences. Statistical testing detected no significant gap in CD8+ Simpson's diversity between patients and controls.

The chain uses TRBV7-9 and TRBJ1-5; no firm D call. This clonotype was sampled from a human donor with severe aplastic anemia or a healthy control (not recorded which). Sequencing was performed on sorted CD4+, CD8+, or CD8+CD57+ T cells (not recorded which) from PBMCs. CDR3 sequence (DNA): TGTGCCAGCAGCCGACTAGGACAGCCCCAGCATTTT. Protein: CASSRLGQPQHF. The full variable domain, with the rest looked up from reference TRBV7-9 and TRBJ1-5, is DTGVSQNPRHKITKRGQNVTFRCDPISEHNRLYWYRQTLGQGPEFLTYFQNEAQLEKSRLLSDRFSAERPKGSFSTLEIQRTEQGDSAMYLCASSRLGQPQHFGDGTRLSIL.